One and the same sample provided the 13 T cell receptor beta chains below, sequenced in a study of blood T cell repertoires in COVID-19. Clones were sequenced by immunoSEQ multiplex PCR, and TCRdb holds only the in-frame ones, with some missing. The sample gives hundreds of thousands of clones, nearly 90% of which show up once; roughly 12% is in the top ten. Sequences were obtained from peripheral blood. These receptors were collected from a woman under 30 who had recovered from COVID-19.

The V call is TRBV6-5, the J call TRBJ1-1, with TRBD1 identical over 7 bases. Germline-derived CDR1 and CDR2 are MNHEY and SVGAGI. The junction had 2 bases not matched to a gene; V was cut back by 0 bases and J by 1 base. This CDR3 spans 15 amino acids. For the CDR3, the DNA is TGTGCCAGCAGTTACTCGGCAGGGGGGAACACTGAAGCTTTCTTT. This sequence encodes CASSYSAGGNTEAFF.

The V call is TRBV27, the J call TRBJ2-3; 8 bases match TRBD2. Germline V CDR1 and CDR2: MNHEY, SMNVEV (reference sequence). The CDR3 loop spans 15 amino acids. V gave up 3 bases and J gave up 1 base; unmatched junction bases: 3. This chain's CDR3 is CASSLLTSGTDTQYF. The CDR3 nucleotides read TGTGCCAGCAGTTTGCTGACTAGCGGCACAGATACGCAGTATTTT.

The chain links TRBV30 to TRBJ2-7, with D possibly being TRBD2 (5 bases). Germline CDR1 reads GTSNPN; CDR2 reads SVGIG (reference sequence). The CDR3 length is 14 residues. V was pared by 0 bases and J by 2 bases, with 11 bases between. The CDR3 region has the DNA TGTGCCTGGAGTGTAAGCACGGGGACCTACGAGCAGTACTTC. This translates into CAWSVSTGTYEQYF. The complete variable domain, with remaining parts taken from reference TRBV30 and TRBJ2-7, reads SQTIHQWPATLVQPVGSPLSLECTVEGTSNPNLYWYRQAAGRGLQLLFYSVGIGQISSEVPQNLSASRPQDRQFILSSKKLLLSDSGFYLCAWSVSTGTYEQYFGPGTRLTVT.

The CDR3 loop reads CASSLGDRGYEQYF. The CDR3 DNA reads as TGCGCCAGCAGCTTGGGGGACAGGGGCTACGAGCAGTACTTC. The chain uses TRBV5-1 and TRBJ2-7; 10 positions match TRBD1. CDR3 size: 14 residues. Trimming cost V 0 bases and J 3 bases; bases outside gene matches: 0. Germline CDR1 reads SGHRS; CDR2 reads YFSETQ.

In this sample, this clone turned up once. V and J are TRBV6-2 or TRBV6-3 and TRBJ2-1, with 10 nucleotides matching TRBD2. Germline V gene data show CDR1 as MNHEY and CDR2 as SVGEGT. V was pared by 4 bases and J by 7 bases, with 13 bases of the junction left unmatched. The CDR3 spans 17 residues. CDR3 bases: TGTGCCAGCAGTTCCACCTCGTGGACTAGCGGAGGTAATGAGCAGTTCTTC. It translates to CASSSTSWTSGGNEQFF.

The chain is built from TRBV7-9 and TRBJ1-5; TRBD1 matches at 7 bases. Germline V gene sequence: CDR1 SEHNR, CDR2 FQNEAQ (reference sequence). V dropped 5 bases and J dropped 0; count of bases not matched to a gene: 7. The CDR3 extends over 16 amino acids. The CDR3 nucleotides read TGTGCCAGCAGCGGCGGGACAGCCCTTAGCAATCAGCCCCAGCATTTT. Its protein product is CASSGGTALSNQPQHF.

The chain couples TRBV7-9 to TRBJ1-3; TRBD1 is a possible D gene (6 bases). The CDR3 consists of 15 residues. V was clipped by 3 bases and J by 2 bases, with 11 bases between them. Per germline, CDR1 SEHNR and CDR2 FQNEAQ (reference sequence). The CDR3 loop reads CASSFDRLTGNTIYF. The CDR3 DNA follows: TGTGCCAGCAGCTTCGACAGGCTCACTGGAAACACCATATATTTT.

The chain joins TRBV4-1 to TRBJ1-2, with TRBD1 matching over 7 bases. The CDR3 covers 17 residues. V was pared by 0 bases and J by 4 bases, with 11 bases of the junction left unmatched. Germline CDR1 MGHRA, CDR2 YSYEKL. The CDR3 loop reads CASSQEGTEEILYGYTF. The CDR3, as DNA: TGCGCCAGCAGCCAAGAAGGGACAGAGGAGATTCTCTATGGCTACACCTTC.

The chain couples TRBV29-1 to TRBJ2-3, with no clear D. Trimming took off 3 bases at V and 4 bases at J, with 14 bases between the two ends. Per germline, CDR1 SQVTM and CDR2 ANQGSEA. The CDR3 spans 14 residues. DNA of the CDR3: TGCAGCGTTGATTCTAGTTCAGAAGCAGATACGCAGTATTTT. It translates to CSVDSSSEADTQYF.

The chain is built from TRBV6-4 and TRBJ2-1, with a weak D call TRBD2 (6 bases). The V gene's germline CDR1 is MRHNA and CDR2 SNTAGT. This CDR3 has 14 residues. V was clipped by 2 bases and J by 10 bases, with 15 bases between them. This CDR3 reads CASSDGRDPGEQFF. The CDR3 coding sequence is TGTGCCAGCAGTGACGGGCGGGACCCAGGGGAGCAGTTCTTC.

The chain uses TRBV6-5 and TRBJ2-5, with a tentative D call TRBD1 (5 bases). Trimming stripped 10 bases from V and 1 base from J, with 13 bases between. Germline CDR1 reads MNHEY; CDR2 reads SVGAGI. The CDR3 totals 13 residues. CDR3 coding DNA: TGTGCCACCCAGGGTCCCTTCCAAGAGACCCAGTACTTC. It encodes CATQGPFQETQYF.

The rearrangement joins TRBV21-1 to TRBJ1-6; the table's D call of TRBD1 was not tested on the DNA. TRBV21-1 is recorded as a pseudogene. The CDR3 consists of 16 residues. CDR3 in DNA: TGTGCCAGCAGCAAGGTGGGGGACAGGGATAATTCACCCCTCCACTTT. Translating it yields CASSKVGDRDNSPLHF.

The V gene is TRBV9, the J gene TRBJ1-1; D possibly corresponds to TRBD1 (5 bases). Germline V gene sequence: CDR1 SGDLS, CDR2 YYNGEE. The CDR3 length is 14 residues. V was clipped by 3 bases and J by 4 bases, with 13 bases between them. The CDR3 protein is CASSATGGVTEAFF. CDR3 nucleotides: TGTGCCAGCAGCGCAACCGGAGGGGTCACTGAAGCTTTCTTT.